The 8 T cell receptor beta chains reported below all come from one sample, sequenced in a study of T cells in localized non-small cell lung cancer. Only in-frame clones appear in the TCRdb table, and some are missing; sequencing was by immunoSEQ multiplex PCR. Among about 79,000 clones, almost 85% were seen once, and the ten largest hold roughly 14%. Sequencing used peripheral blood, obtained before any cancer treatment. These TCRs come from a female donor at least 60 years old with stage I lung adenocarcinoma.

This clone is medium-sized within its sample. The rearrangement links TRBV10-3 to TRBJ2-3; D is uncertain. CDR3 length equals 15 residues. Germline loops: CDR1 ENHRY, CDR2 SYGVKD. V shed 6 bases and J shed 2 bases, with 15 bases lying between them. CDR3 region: CAIRAFTGHTDTQYF. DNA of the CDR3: TGTGCCATCAGGGCCTTCACGGGCCACACAGATACGCAGTATTTT.

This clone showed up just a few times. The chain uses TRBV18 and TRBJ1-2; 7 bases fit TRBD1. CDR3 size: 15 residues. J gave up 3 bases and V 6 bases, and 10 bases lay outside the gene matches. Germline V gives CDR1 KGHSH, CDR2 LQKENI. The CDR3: CASSHRGDSYYGYTF. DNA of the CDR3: TGTGCCAGCTCCCACCGGGGGGACAGCTACTATGGCTACACCTTC.

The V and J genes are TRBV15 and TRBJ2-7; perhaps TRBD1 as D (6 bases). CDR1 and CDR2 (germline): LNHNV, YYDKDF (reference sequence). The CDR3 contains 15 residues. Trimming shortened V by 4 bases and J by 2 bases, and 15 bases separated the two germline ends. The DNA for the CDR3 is TGTGCCACCAGCAACCACAGGGCCCCGGCCTACGAGCAGTACTTC. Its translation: CATSNHRAPAYEQYF.

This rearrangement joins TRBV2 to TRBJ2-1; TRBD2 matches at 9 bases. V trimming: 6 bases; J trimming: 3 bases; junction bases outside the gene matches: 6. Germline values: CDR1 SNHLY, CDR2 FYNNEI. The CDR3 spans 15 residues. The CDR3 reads CASRETSGFYNEQFF. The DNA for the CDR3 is TGTGCCAGCAGAGAGACTAGCGGCTTCTACAATGAGCAGTTCTTC.

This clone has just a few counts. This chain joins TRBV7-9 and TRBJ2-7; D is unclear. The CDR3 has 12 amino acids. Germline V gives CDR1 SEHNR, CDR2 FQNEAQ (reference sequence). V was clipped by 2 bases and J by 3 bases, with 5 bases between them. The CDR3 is CASSLKSYEQYF. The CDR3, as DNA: TGTGCCAGCAGCTTAAAGAGCTACGAGCAGTACTTC.

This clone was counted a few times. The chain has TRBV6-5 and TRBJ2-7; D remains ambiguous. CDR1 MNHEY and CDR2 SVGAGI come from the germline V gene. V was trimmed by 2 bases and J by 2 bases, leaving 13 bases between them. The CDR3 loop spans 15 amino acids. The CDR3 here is CASSYRPDRPYEQYF. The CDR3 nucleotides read TGTGCCAGCAGTTACCGTCCCGACCGCCCCTACGAGCAGTACTTC.

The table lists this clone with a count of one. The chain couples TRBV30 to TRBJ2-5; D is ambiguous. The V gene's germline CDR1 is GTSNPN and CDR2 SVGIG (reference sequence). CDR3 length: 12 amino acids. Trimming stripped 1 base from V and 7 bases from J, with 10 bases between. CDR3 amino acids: CAWSATSATQYF. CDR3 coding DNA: TGTGCCTGGAGTGCTACGTCGGCGACCCAGTACTTC.

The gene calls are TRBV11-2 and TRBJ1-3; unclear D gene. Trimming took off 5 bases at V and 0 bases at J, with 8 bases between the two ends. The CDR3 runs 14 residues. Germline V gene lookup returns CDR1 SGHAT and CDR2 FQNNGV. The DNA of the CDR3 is TGTGCCAGCAGCCCTGGCCCCTCTGGAAACACCATATATTTT. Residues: CASSPGPSGNTIYF. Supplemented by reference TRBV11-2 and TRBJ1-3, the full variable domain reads EAGVAQSPRYKIIEKRQSVAFWCNPISGHATLYWYQQILGQGPKLLIQFQNNGVVDDSQLPKDRFSAERLKGVDSTLKIQPAKLEDSAVYLCASSPGPSGNTIYFGEGSWLTVV.